What follows is one T cell receptor (beta chain) and its context. The clone's antigen remains unknown. Base qualities are missing; no much larger clone stands one base away. The cohort consisted of more than 650 healthy bone marrow donors. At the time of sampling, every cohort member was nominally healthy, though immune exposures that went unrecorded were likely present. The donor tested CMV seronegative and was one of the 352 seronegative cohort members. Every donor gave a peripheral blood sample, and the peripheral blood mononuclear cells from that sample were used for TCR beta sequencing. The Qiagen DNeasy Blood Extraction Kit was used to extract genomic DNA from the blood cell samples. The sample is drawn from a study of cytomegalovirus exposure and HLA in healthy donors (dated by TCRdb to 2016 to 2017). About the study as a whole: An earlier analysis of some 600 of the donors reported approximately 280 Gb of sequence data and around 100 million unique TCR beta sequences obtained from some 170 million T cells. An early release that covered fewer than 750 HLA-typed donors contained approximately 300 gigabases of sequencing data and approximately 85 million unique TCR sequences. Of the roughly 400 genotyped donors, roughly 85% fell in the genetic ancestry cluster associated with self-reported Caucasian donors. The study aimed to test whether cataloging public T cell receptors could reveal signatures of past pathogen exposure. The study profiled the T cell repertoires of about 640 subjects by immunosequencing and related them to cytomegalovirus serostatus. Besides the first cohort of around 670 subjects, a separate validation cohort made up of 120 or so different subjects was used. To predict cytomegalovirus infection status, the study combined high-throughput TCR immunosequencing, statistical association of individual TCRs with disease status, and machine learning. To study patterns of TCR occurrence, a later analysis re-analyzed previously published TCR beta repertoires from under 750 donors and added high-resolution HLA genotyping. In the later analysis, no new phenotypic data were used to find candidate immune exposures; instead, reliance was placed on TCR beta sequences and their occurrence across donors. An earlier analysis of approximately 580 of the donors used high-throughput TCR beta sequencing to judge whether each TCR beta V gene segment behaved as functional or pseudogenic. Donor age, sex, ethnicity and CMV serostatus were compiled together with the repertoire data. A later genetic analysis took genome-wide SNP genotypes for about 65% of the 666 donors and used that subset as a discovery cohort. Every repertoire in the discovery cohort had been generated on one and the same sequencing platform. Class I and class II HLA loci were covered by the typing at four-digit resolution. The number of typed donors differed by locus: about 620-640 for A, B, C, DRB1 and DQB1; 500 to 550 for DQA1; approximately 600 for DPA1; and roughly 490 for DPB1. Roughly 5 DR-DQ haplotypes were handled as single units for association and clustering, since linkage in the cohort was strong. Among roughly 400 genotyped donors of the cohort, an average of approximately 200,000 unique TCR beta nucleotide sequences was sequenced per donor, of which approximately 18% were non-productive. The paper's findings and limits, for the study overall: An association between a missense DCLRE1C variant and V-gene and J-gene trimming of TCR beta chains was found in a later genetic analysis and replicated in an independent cohort. A later analysis found that most CMV-associated TCR beta chains appeared HLA-restricted, with HLA associations seemingly driven largely by CMV exposure. The classifier was reported to diagnose cytomegalovirus status with high specificity and sensitivity in both the original cohort and the validation cohort. Linkage disequilibrium might explain the correlated functional status among segregating V segments, but an unknown experimental factor could not be excluded. Most TCR sequences were seen in very few donors, while some public TCRs were found in many individuals. The authors suggested that the approach could potentially be generalized to other disease states and immunological phenotypes. A total of roughly 160 TCR beta chains were listed by the study as associated with cytomegalovirus. Assigning TCR associations to individual alleles was difficult when HLA alleles, especially DR and DQ, strongly co-occurred. Sequencing depth was assumed to be roughly uniform across donors in the presence/absence analyses, though that assumption may not hold. In a later analysis, HLA-associated TCR beta chains were found to be more clonally expanded and to have lower generation probabilities than equally common non-associated chains. Immune exposure information for the cohort was limited to CMV serostatus. Some 16 rarely observed V segments, including chromosome 9 orphons, were excluded from the earlier analysis of just under 600 of the donors because counts were too low. Because the 87-base-pair reads could not distinguish some IMGT-functional V segments, including TRBV6-2 and TRBV6-3, those segments were excluded. A later genetic analysis reported fewer N-insertions in productive TCRs among donors in an Asian-associated ancestry cluster than the roughly 670-donor mean. Specific HLA alleles were associated with 15,000 to 20,000 TCR beta sequences at a false discovery rate of 0.05 in a later analysis. According to a later analysis, parvovirus B19, influenza, CMV and Epstein-Barr virus appeared linked to several top co-occurrence clusters. A cluster of highly shared sequence variants was judged likely to represent a technical artifact of the sequencing pipeline. A further reported finding was that TCR beta sequences accurately predicted the HLA-A and HLA-B alleles for most subjects in the first cohort. In this cohort, only TCR beta chains were sequenced, and detectable features were limited by the absence of alpha or paired-chain data. In an earlier analysis of approximately 590 of the donors, most TCR beta V segments were observed in productive rearrangements about 90% or about 30% of the time, broadly matching IMGT annotations. In a later analysis, the rate of TCR association differed among HLA loci, with DRB1 alleles having the most associated TCRs and HLA-C alleles having the fewest. In vitro tests confirmed that a few of the cytomegalovirus-associated TCR beta chains recognize cytomegalovirus antigens. Because HLA typing was missing for some donors at each locus, association tests included only the typed subset.

The library was prepared using the immunoSEQ multiplex PCR assay. For the multiplex PCR, a mixture combining 60 forward primers for TCR Vbeta segments and 13 reverse primers for TCR Jbeta segments was used. The CDR3 region of rearranged TCR beta genes was amplified from genomic DNA with a multiplex PCR assay. The Illumina HiSeq System was used to sequence the amplified TCR beta libraries as 87-base-pair reads. The study's own analysis went as follows. A later analysis counted around 72 million unique TCR beta chains across the 550 to 800 repertoires, and around 9.9 million of these chains were shared by at least two donors. Raw reads were error-corrected and collapsed into unique sequences with a nearest-neighbor algorithm that merged closely related sequences to remove PCR and sequencing errors. CDR3 sequences were aligned to IMGT reference sequences to assign V, D and J gene segments. For a sequence to be retained, a match of at least six nucleotides was required to both a V gene segment and a J gene segment. Rearrangements were classified as productive when the CDR3 lacked stop codons and remained in frame with V and J, and all other rearrangements were classified as non-productive. CDR3 was defined according to IMGT convention as the region running from the second conserved V-encoded cysteine to the conserved J-encoded phenylalanine. The earlier analysis of some 580 of the donors excluded any sequence lacking an unambiguous match to a single V gene segment. An earlier analysis of 500 to 700 of the donors classified V segments as functional when productive rearrangements were above 56.7% and as segregating when the standard deviation between donors was above 5%. A statistical classification framework was developed to diagnose cytomegalovirus status using the catalog of TCR beta chain sequences. A later analysis assigned V and J genes by comparing TCR nucleotide sequences with IMGT/GENE-DB human TR gene sequences. Using the TCRdist pipeline, a later analysis assigned CDR3 sequences along with most-parsimonious VDJ recombination scenarios. A later analysis defined each TCR beta chain by its CDR3 amino acid sequence plus V-gene family, and excluded reads lacking a unique V-gene family. To address suspected cross-contamination and a sequencing artifact, a later analysis removed some 620 highly shared, low-generation-probability nucleotide sequences. In a later analysis, a clonal expansion index was calculated for each public chain from normalized within-repertoire ranks of inferred template counts. A later analysis computed generation probabilities with a VDJ recombination model fitted to out-of-frame rearrangements, and checked the results against IGoR. In a later analysis, hypergeometric tests were used to score TCR-TCR, TCR-HLA and TCR-CMV co-occurrence, with a repertoire-size bias correction applied to TCR pairs. In a later analysis, false discovery rates were estimated by permuting HLA or CMV assignments 20 times. In a later analysis, co-occurring TCRs were grouped using DBSCAN, with TCRdist sequence similarity added in when clustering inside HLA-allele-positive subsets. For co-occurrence clustering, repertoires with fewer than 30,000 or more than 120,000 public chains were excluded, along with four to six repertoires with anomalous nucleotide sharing. TCRdb took over this immuneACCESS table, retaining in-frame rearrangements with V and J assigned. Such tables are incomplete; in checked studies, under half of the missing clones stem from an unresolved V gene, and the remainder is unexplained. That table supplies the V and J calls and clone size; D and trimming were determined from the DNA. For this sample there are 80,000 to 100,000 clones; about 80% appear just once. The ten largest clones take up about 7.9% of the sample.

Trimming leaves V shorter by 3 bases and J shorter by 10 bases, with the junction holding 10 bases beyond the gene matches. CDR1 and CDR2 are read off the germline V gene as SGHRS and YFSETQ. From the cysteine up to the phenylalanine, the CDR3 has a length of 14 residues. Of the read, only the CDR3 DNA is kept; its 42 bases are in frame from base 1. This chain is built from TRBV5-1 and TRBJ2-1; TRBD2 agrees with 7 junctional bases. The sample comprised PBMCs. The sequence was obtained from a man younger than 45 in good health and CMV-seronegative. The CDR3 in this case is CASSSAGVKNEQFF. The DNA sequence reads TGCGCCAGCAGCTCGGCGGGGGTGAAGAACGAGCAGTTCTTC.